Following are 30 T cell receptor beta chains from one sample sequenced in a study of blood T cell repertoires in COVID-19. TCRdb's table, derived via immunoSEQ multiplex PCR, lists solely in-frame clones and lacks some. This repertoire shows about 300,000 clones, 83% found once; its top ten account for 8% to 10%. Sample: peripheral blood. Every receptor here comes from a woman aged 45-65 years who had recovered from COVID-19.

The genes are TRBV18 and TRBJ2-3, with TRBD1 as a possible D gene (6 bases). V was cut by 1 base and J by 1 base, with 9 bases left in between. The length of the CDR3 is 15 residues. Germline CDR1 reads KGHSH; CDR2 reads LQKENI. CDR3 residues: CASSPRAGGTDTQYF. For the CDR3, the DNA is TGTGCCAGCTCACCACGGGCAGGGGGCACAGATACGCAGTATTTT.

This rearrangement joins TRBV6-2 or TRBV6-3 to TRBJ1-2; D not resolved. With 0 bases removed from V and 4 bases from J, the gap between germline ends came to 9 bases. CDR3 length: 14 amino acids. CDR1 MNHEY and CDR2 SVGEGT come from the germline V gene. CDR3 sequence (DNA): TGTGCCAGCAGTTACTCGGCCAGTTTCTATGGCTACACCTTC. Translated, it gives CASSYSASFYGYTF.

The CDR3 here is CASGARDRGRGGANVLTF. CDR3 nucleotides: TGTGCCAGCGGTGCCAGGGACAGGGGGCGCGGGGGGGCCAACGTCCTGACTTTC. The chain couples TRBV7-2 to TRBJ2-6; TRBD1 agrees at 12 bases. The CDR3 sequence is 18 residues long. With V trimmed by 8 bases and J by 4 bases, 12 bases remained unmatched. The V gene's germline CDR1 is SGHTA and CDR2 FQGNSA.

V gene TRBV13 combines with J gene TRBJ2-3, with 14 bases lining up with TRBD2. Per germline, CDR1 PRHDT and CDR2 FYEKMQ (reference sequence). Trimming cost V 5 bases and J 2 bases; bases outside gene matches: 6. This CDR3 comprises 17 residues. CDR3 DNA sequence: TGTGCCAGCAGCATAAGACTAGCGGGGGGGCACACAGATACGCAGTATTTT. Amino acids: CASSIRLAGGHTDTQYF.

A single count supports this clone. The genes are TRBV28 and TRBJ1-2; D is perhaps TRBD1 (5 bases). The V end lost 1 base, the J end lost 1 base, and 13 bases lay between the germline ends. Per the germline V gene, CDR1 is MDHEN and CDR2 is SYDVKM. This CDR3 is 16 amino acids long. The CDR3 protein is CASSLSPDTVNYGYTF. CDR3 nucleotides: TGTGCCAGCAGTTTATCCCCGGACACAGTTAACTATGGCTACACCTTC.

The chain combines TRBV9 with TRBJ2-2; the D is unclear. Germline V gives CDR1 SGDLS, CDR2 YYNGEE. The CDR3 contains 16 residues. The ends were cut back, 0 bases at V and 0 bases at J, with 9 bases in the middle. The CDR3 DNA reads as TGTGCCAGCAGCGTAGAGGCAGGTGCGAACACCGGGGAGCTGTTTTTT. As protein: CASSVEAGANTGELFF.

This clone was seen just once. V and J are TRBV28 and TRBJ1-2; no clear D gene. Trimming stripped 6 bases from V and 5 bases from J, with 4 bases between. Per germline, CDR1 MDHEN and CDR2 SYDVKM. There are 10 residues in the CDR3. The CDR3 DNA follows: TGTGCCAGCAGCCGTTATGGCTACACCTTC. It is translated as CASSRYGYTF.

The V call is TRBV28, the J call TRBJ1-6, with D perhaps matching TRBD1 (5 bases). The germline V gene encodes CDR1 MDHEN and CDR2 SYDVKM. The CDR3 totals 15 residues. The V end lost 6 bases, the J end lost 8 bases, and 17 bases lay between the germline ends. CDR3 in DNA: TGTGCCAGCAGCCCCCGGGGGGGTGGGTATTCACCCCTCCACTTT. Translating gives CASSPRGGGYSPLHF. Drawing the rest from reference TRBV28 and TRBJ1-6, the complete variable domain is DVKVTQSSRYLVKRTGEKVFLECVQDMDHENMFWYRQDPGLGLRLIYFSYDVKMKEKGDIPEGYSVSREKKERFSLILESASTNQTSMYLCASSPRGGGYSPLHFGNGTRLTVT.

The V gene is TRBV6-2 or TRBV6-3, the J gene TRBJ2-7, with D possibly being TRBD2 (5 bases). With 2 bases removed from V and 7 bases from J, the gap between germline ends came to 15 bases. The germline V gene encodes CDR1 MNHEY and CDR2 SVGEGT. CDR3 length: 14 residues. The CDR3 is CASSYPSLATEQYF. Written as DNA, the CDR3 is TGTGCCAGCAGTTACCCTTCCCTAGCCACGGAGCAGTACTTC.

This clone was seen at least ten times. The chain joins TRBV10-1 to TRBJ2-7, with 8 positions matching TRBD1. With 7 bases clipped from V and 6 bases from J, the junction kept 5 bases outside the gene matches. Per germline, CDR1 WNHNN and CDR2 SYGVQD (reference sequence). This CDR3 is 12 amino acids long. CDR3 nucleotides: TGCGCCAGCAATCCAGGGGGCTGCGAGCAGTACTTC. Translating gives CASNPGGCEQYF.

DNA for the CDR3: TGTGCCAGCAGCTTGGGGGGGACAATCTACAATGAGCAGTTCTTC. The encoded protein is CASSLGGTIYNEQFF. This chain joins TRBV7-3 and TRBJ2-1; weak D call: TRBD2 (7 bases). This CDR3 contains 15 residues. Trimming left V 3 bases short and J 3 bases short, with 12 bases between. Germline V CDR1 and CDR2: SGHTA, FQGTGA.

This chain uses TRBV30 with TRBJ1-3; D gene uncertain. The germline V gene has CDR1 GTSNPN and CDR2 SVGIG (reference sequence). CDR3 length: 13 amino acids. Trimming stripped 4 bases from V and 4 bases from J, with 11 bases between. CDR3 loop: CAWNRGAGNTIYF. Written as DNA, the CDR3 is TGTGCCTGGAATCGGGGAGCCGGAAACACCATATATTTT.

In nucleotides, the CDR3 is TGTGCCAGCAGCTCCCGGGACAGGAATCAGCCCCAGCATTTT. As protein: CASSSRDRNQPQHF. J is TRBJ1-5 and V is TRBV7-2; 8 bases are a match to TRBD1. The length of the CDR3 is 14 residues. CDR1 is SGHTA and CDR2 is FQGNSA in the germline V gene. The junction had 3 bases not matched to a gene; V was cut back by 4 bases and J by 4 bases.

This clone was observed a handful of times. The chain links TRBV5-1 to TRBJ1-2, with TRBD1 matching 10 bases. The CDR3 runs to 15 residues. After removal of 2 bases from V and 6 bases from J, the junction contained 7 bases not matched to a gene. Germline V gene sequence: CDR1 SGHRS, CDR2 YFSETQ. CDR3 amino acids: CASSFYTGQGNGYTF. The CDR3 DNA sequence: TGCGCCAGCAGCTTCTATACGGGACAGGGGAATGGCTACACCTTC.

The chain joins TRBV30 to TRBJ2-2, with unresolved D. Deletions cut 2 bases from V and 6 bases from J, with 10 bases between. Germline V gene sequence: CDR1 GTSNPN, CDR2 SVGIG (reference sequence). The CDR3 runs to 13 residues. CDR3 DNA sequence: TGTGCCTGGAGTAAACAATCGCCCGGGGAGCTGTTTTTT. Amino acids: CAWSKQSPGELFF.

This clone was counted between two and nine times. J is TRBJ2-7 and V is TRBV19; no firm D call. The CDR3 totals 13 residues. Germline V gene lookup returns CDR1 LNHDA and CDR2 SQIVND (reference sequence). V was pared by 4 bases and J by 3 bases, with 10 bases between. The CDR3 sequence is CASSTGSLYEQYF. The CDR3 region has the DNA TGTGCCAGTAGTACCGGGTCTCTCTACGAGCAGTACTTC.

This clone came up many times. This chain joins TRBV19 and TRBJ2-1, with 8 bases identical to TRBD2. There are 15 residues in the CDR3. With V trimmed by 5 bases and J by 4 bases, 7 bases remained unmatched. Germline-derived CDR1 and CDR2 are LNHDA and SQIVND (reference sequence). This CDR3 is CASSVTSGDYNEQFF. Here the CDR3 DNA reads TGTGCCAGTAGTGTAACTAGCGGAGATTACAATGAGCAGTTCTTC.

The CDR3 spells CASSLASGTHEQYF. Here the CDR3 DNA reads TGTGCCAGCAGTCTGGCTAGCGGGACACACGAGCAGTACTTC. The chain combines TRBV5-4 with TRBJ2-7, with 9 bases fitting TRBD2. J lost 5 bases, V lost 5 bases, and 8 bases had no gene match. The CDR3 loop spans 14 amino acids. Germline V gene lookup returns CDR1 SGHNT and CDR2 YYREEE (reference sequence).

This clone has just one count. The V gene is TRBV5-5, the J gene TRBJ2-1, with no clear D. With 4 bases removed from V and 1 base from J, the gap between germline ends came to 3 bases. This CDR3 spans 12 amino acids. Germline V gene sequence: CDR1 SGHKS, CDR2 YYEKEE (reference sequence). DNA for the CDR3: TGTGCCAGCAGCCCGTCCTACAATGAGCAGTTCTTC. Its translation: CASSPSYNEQFF.

V usage is TRBV18 and J usage is TRBJ1-1; TRBD1 is a possible D gene (5 bases). Trimming took 2 bases from V and 5 from J, leaving 12 bases between them. The germline V gene encodes CDR1 KGHSH and CDR2 LQKENI. This CDR3 comprises 14 residues. CDR3 in amino acids: CASSPSGGRTEAFF. The CDR3 DNA sequence: TGTGCCAGCTCACCATCGGGGGGGAGAACTGAAGCTTTCTTT.

The chain recombines TRBV7-2 with TRBJ1-2; the match to TRBD1 covers 8 bases. V lost 3 bases and J lost 8; bases outside the gene matches: 11. CDR3 length: 15 amino acids. Germline-derived CDR1 and CDR2 are SGHTA and FQGNSA. CDR3: CASSFKVDRAYGYTF. In nucleotides, the CDR3 is TGTGCCAGCAGCTTCAAGGTGGACAGGGCGTACGGCTACACCTTC.

V usage is TRBV28 and J usage is TRBJ2-6, with D tentatively TRBD1 (6 bases). CDR1 is MDHEN and CDR2 is SYDVKM in the germline V gene. The CDR3 length is 15 residues. V dropped 4 bases and J dropped 2 bases, with 9 bases sitting between them. The CDR3 loop reads CASSYGGAGANVLTF. CDR3 nucleotide sequence: TGTGCCAGCAGTTATGGGGGCGCTGGGGCCAACGTCCTGACTTTC.

V and J are TRBV12-3 or TRBV12-4 and TRBJ1-2, with TRBD1 as a possible D gene (5 bases). V lost 7 bases and J 8 bases, leaving 14 bases between the germline ends. The CDR3 extends over 12 amino acids. The CDR3, as DNA: TGTGCCAGCACCTTGGGAGGGGTCGGCTACACCTTC. This sequence encodes CASTLGGVGYTF.

The V gene is TRBV7-2, the J gene TRBJ2-1; 16 bases map to TRBD2. Per the germline V gene, CDR1 is SGHTA and CDR2 is FQGNSA. The trim removed 5 bases at V and 1 base at J, leaving 8 bases unmatched. This CDR3 has 19 residues. CDR3 loop: CASSPRGLAGGRSYNEQFF. The CDR3 DNA sequence: TGTGCCAGCAGCCCCAGGGGACTAGCGGGAGGGCGGTCCTACAATGAGCAGTTCTTC.

This sequence joins TRBV28 and TRBJ1-5; 7 positions match TRBD1. Germline CDR1 is MDHEN and CDR2 is SYDVKM. V shed 6 bases and J 2 bases; nucleotides not matched to a gene: 4. The CDR3 runs 14 residues. The CDR3 protein is CASRIQGRNQPQHF. The CDR3 DNA is TGTGCCAGCAGGATACAGGGGCGCAATCAGCCCCAGCATTTT. The whole variable domain, filled in from reference TRBV28 and TRBJ1-5, reads DVKVTQSSRYLVKRTGEKVFLECVQDMDHENMFWYRQDPGLGLRLIYFSYDVKMKEKGDIPEGYSVSREKKERFSLILESASTNQTSMYLCASRIQGRNQPQHFGDGTRLSIL.

The rearrangement links TRBV6-5 to TRBJ2-1; the D gene is possibly TRBD1 (5 bases). The CDR3 has 14 amino acids. Germline values: CDR1 MNHEY, CDR2 SVGAGI. V was cut by 6 bases and J by 4 bases, with 13 bases left in between. The CDR3 bases are TGTGCCAGCAGACCAACCGACAGATACAATGAGCAGTTCTTC. Amino acid sequence: CASRPTDRYNEQFF.

The gene calls are TRBV18 and TRBJ2-7, with TRBD2 as a possible D gene (5 bases). V shed 6 bases and J shed 0 bases, with 15 bases lying between them. The CDR3 extends over 15 amino acids. Germline V gene sequence: CDR1 KGHSH, CDR2 LQKENI. The CDR3 protein is CASSQGRTSSYEQYF. The CDR3 DNA reads as TGTGCCAGCTCCCAAGGACGTACTAGCTCCTACGAGCAGTACTTC.

This chain joins TRBV6-2 or TRBV6-3 and TRBJ1-2; no clear D. Trimming left V 4 bases short and J 4 bases short, with 16 bases between. CDR3 length: 15 residues. The germline gives CDR1 MNHEY, CDR2 SVGEGT. The CDR3 sequence is CASSSGRGKLYGYTF. The DNA for the CDR3 is TGTGCCAGCAGTTCCGGACGGGGAAAGCTCTATGGCTACACCTTC.

The rearrangement joins TRBV2 to TRBJ2-1, with D perhaps TRBD2 (5 bases). V was clipped by 10 bases and J by 0 bases, with 10 bases between them. This CDR3 has 13 residues. In germline, CDR1 is SNHLY, CDR2 FYNNEI. CDR3 coding DNA: TGTGCCACCCAAGAGGGCTCCTACAATGAGCAGTTCTTC. Its translation: CATQEGSYNEQFF.

The J gene is TRBJ2-3, the V gene TRBV7-9; a weak D match, TRBD2 (6 bases). Per germline, CDR1 SEHNR and CDR2 FQNEAQ (reference sequence). The CDR3 is 15 residues long. The V end was cut by 4 bases, the J end by 1 base, with 12 bases between. CDR3 loop: CASSSAEGGTDTQYF. Written as DNA, the CDR3 is TGTGCCAGCAGCTCCGCGGAGGGAGGCACAGATACGCAGTATTTT.